These T cell receptor beta chains were read from a single sample in a study of OX40 agonist ivuxolimab in advanced cancers. Generated by immunoSEQ multiplex PCR, the TCRdb table keeps only in-frame clones and is missing some. There are 80,000 to 95,000 clones in the sample; about 90% occur only once, and around 0.54% lies in the top ten. The sample here was CD4+ or CD8+ T cells sorted from blood, taken in a trial of the OX40 agonist ivuxolimab. The source is an adult with an advanced solid tumor such as melanoma, head and neck, liver or kidney cancer. CDR3s include the opening cysteine and the closing phenylalanine or tryptophan. The D gene is left open where the match is weak. Size is omitted from some rows. Given values are once, few, many or a class for expanded clones.

d_call clone_size j_call v_call cdr3_aa cdr3_nt
NA NA TRBJ1-2 TRBV13 CASSLDRDSGYTF TGTGCCAGCAGCTTAGACAGGGACTCTGGCTACACCTTC
TRBD1 NA TRBJ1-1 TRBV27 CASSLAGQGGGAFF TGTGCCAGCAGTTTAGCGGGACAGGGAGGCGGGGCTTTCTTT
TRBD1 NA TRBJ1-6 TRBV27 CASRTGTGQGSPLHF TGTGCCAGCAGGACTGGGACAGGGCAAGGTTCACCCCTCCACTTT
NA NA TRBJ1-1 TRBV1 CTSSQASGTLNTEAFF TGCACCAGCAGCCAAGCCTCCGGGACATTGAACACTGAAGCTTTCTTT
NA NA TRBJ2-7 TRBV6-5 CASSLKWTGSYEQYF TGTGCCAGCAGTTTGAAATGGACCGGCAGCTACGAGCAGTACTTC
NA once TRBJ1-2 TRBV27 CASSLSGAEQGYGYTF TGTGCCAGCAGTTTATCGGGAGCGGAGCAGGGCTATGGCTACACCTTC
NA NA TRBJ1-2 TRBV7-2 CASSFNHYTPGDGYTF TGTGCCAGCAGCTTTAATCATTACACTCCGGGGGATGGCTACACCTTC
NA NA TRBJ1-1 TRBV9 CASSVGTGNTEAFF TGTGCCAGCAGCGTAGGAACAGGGAACACTGAAGCTTTCTTT
NA NA TRBJ2-2 TRBV6-1 CASSERGSNTGELFF TGTGCCAGCAGTGAAAGGGGTTCGAACACCGGGGAGCTGTTTTTT
NA NA TRBJ1-1 TRBV10-2 CASSESEREAFF TGCGCCAGCAGTGAGTCGGAGAGAGAAGCTTTCTTT
NA few TRBJ2-7 TRBV5-1 CASSLELAPSYEQYF TGCGCCAGCAGCTTGGAGCTAGCGCCCTCCTACGAGCAGTACTTC
TRBD1 NA TRBJ2-7 TRBV18 CTSSPIQGAGEQYF TGTACCAGCTCACCGATTCAGGGGGCAGGCGAGCAGTACTTC
NA NA TRBJ2-1 TRBV7-3 CASSQAGDNNEQFF TGTGCCAGCAGCCAGGCCGGCGATAACAATGAGCAGTTCTTC
NA NA TRBJ1-2 TRBV21-1 CASSPSTQGGLKIYGYTF TGTGCCAGCAGCCCTAGCACTCAGGGCGGTCTTAAGATATATGGCTACACCTTC
TRBD2 NA TRBJ2-2 TRBV2 CASSEDGTSGRAVGTGELFF TGTGCCAGCAGTGAAGATGGGACTAGCGGGAGGGCCGTGGGCACCGGGGAGCTGTTTTTT
TRBD1 NA TRBJ1-2 TRBV6-1 CASSESYRGRGYTF TGTGCCAGCAGTGAGTCATACAGGGGTCGTGGCTACACCTTC
NA NA TRBJ2-4 TRBV21-1 CASSKAGLAGVGLAKNIQYF TGTGCCAGCAGCAAAGCAGGACTAGCGGGAGTGGGACTAGCCAAAAACATTCAGTACTTC
NA NA TRBJ1-1 TRBV11-1 CASSLAEDTEAFF TGTGCCAGCAGCTTAGCGGAGGACACTGAAGCTTTCTTT
NA NA TRBJ1-1 TRBV7-3 CASSLSDDVAFF TGTGCCAGCAGCCTATCGGACGACGTAGCTTTCTTT
TRBD1 NA TRBJ1-2 TRBV6-1 CASRAPGGLYGYTF TGTGCCAGCAGAGCTCCAGGGGGTCTCTATGGCTACACCTTC
NA NA TRBJ2-2 TRBV19 CASMARQGGQTGELFF TGTGCCAGCATGGCTCGCCAGGGGGGGCAGACCGGGGAGCTGTTTTTT
TRBD2 NA TRBJ2-7 TRBV11-2 CASSTSGRSYEQYF TGTGCCAGCAGCACAAGCGGGAGGTCCTACGAGCAGTACTTC
NA NA TRBJ2-3 TRBV20-1 CSARDGGSAHF TGCAGTGCTAGAGACGGTGGTAGCGCCCATTTT
NA NA TRBJ1-1 TRBV6-5 CASSPRLGEAFF TGTGCCAGCAGTCCCCGATTGGGTGAAGCTTTCTTT
TRBD1 NA TRBJ2-1 TRBV7-3 CASSNGTEQQFF TGTGCCAGCAGCAACGGGACAGAACAGCAGTTCTTC
NA NA TRBJ1-5 TRBV16 CASSQSIGQNQPQHF TGTGCCAGCAGCCAATCGATAGGGCAAAATCAGCCCCAGCATTTT
NA NA TRBJ1-2 TRBV9 CASSVDGDIYGYTF TGTGCCAGCAGCGTAGATGGGGATATCTATGGCTACACCTTC
NA NA TRBJ1-6 TRBV6-1 CASSESQGRNSPLHF TGTGCCAGCAGTGAATCTCAGGGAAGGAATTCACCCCTCCACTTT
NA NA TRBJ1-1 TRBV27 CASRGRGETEAFF TGTGCCAGCAGGGGACGTGGGGAAACTGAAGCTTTCTTT
NA NA TRBJ1-2 TRBV9 CASSVGGWGYTF TGTGCCAGCAGCGTGGGAGGGTGGGGCTACACCTTC
TRBD2 NA TRBJ2-3 TRBV15 CATSRDAGLAIRDTQYF TGTGCCACCAGCAGAGATGCGGGACTAGCGATAAGAGATACGCAGTATTTT
TRBD1 NA TRBJ1-2 TRBV6-5 CASSGTDGYTF TGTGCCAGCTCCGGGACAGATGGCTACACCTTC
TRBD2 NA TRBJ2-5 TRBV11-2 CASSLGTSGSQETQYF TGTGCCAGCAGCTTAGGGACTAGCGGGTCCCAAGAGACCCAGTACTTC
NA NA TRBJ1-5 TRBV7-2 CASSLEAGQPQHF TGTGCCAGCAGCTTAGAGGCGGGTCAGCCCCAGCATTTT
TRBD1 few TRBJ1-1 TRBV6-1 CASSEARTGYTEAFF TGTGCCAGCAGTGAAGCCCGGACAGGCTACACTGAAGCTTTCTTT
NA NA TRBJ2-2 TRBV5-1 CASSAAVTNTGELFF TGCGCCAGCAGTGCAGCGGTAACGAACACCGGGGAGCTGTTTTTT
TRBD2 NA TRBJ2-2 TRBV5-4 CASSLDRVPSGKKSTGELFF TGTGCCAGCAGCTTGGACAGGGTTCCTAGCGGGAAGAAATCCACCGGGGAGCTGTTTTTT
NA once TRBJ2-1 TRBV7-3 CASGVSGVNEQFF TGTGCCAGCGGAGTCTCCGGTGTCAATGAGCAGTTCTTC
NA NA TRBJ2-1 TRBV10-3 CAISGSQNEQFF TGTGCCATCAGCGGTAGCCAGAATGAGCAGTTCTTC
NA NA TRBJ2-7 TRBV9 CASSVVSPTTYEQYF TGTGCCAGCAGCGTAGTGAGTCCCACTACCTACGAGCAGTACTTC
NA NA TRBJ1-5 TRBV6-1 CASRSTYPTHF TGTGCCAGCAGAAGCACATACCCCACGCATTTT
NA NA TRBJ2-7 TRBV5-1 CASSLNGNSYEQYF TGCGCCAGCAGCTTGAACGGGAACTCCTACGAGCAGTACTTC